This entry features one T cell receptor (beta chain) sequence. No antigen is known for it. The data derive from a study of cytomegalovirus exposure and HLA in healthy donors. Broader study findings: Productive rates of about 90% or about 30% were seen for most TCR beta V segments in an earlier analysis.

PCR employed 60 Vbeta and 13 Jbeta primers. Libraries were prepared by immunoSEQ multiplex PCR; TCRdb keeps only in-frame clonotypes and omits some of them. Here the sample spans around 170,000 clones, over 65% being singletons. Samples came from healthy bone marrow donors. There are 14 residues in the CDR3. CDR1 MNHNS and CDR2 SASEGT come from the germline V gene. Trimming pared 5 bases from V and 1 base from J, leaving 11 bases between. This clonotype was obtained from a man between 18 and 35 years old in good health and CMV-seronegative. The rearrangement uses TRBV6-1 and TRBJ1-1, with D maybe TRBD1 (6 bases). What was sequenced was PBMCs. The CDR3 loop reads CASSNRVGNTEAFF. The CDR3, as DNA: TGTGCCAGCAGTAACAGGGTGGGGAACACTGAAGCTTTCTTT.